These T cell receptor beta chains were read from a single sample in a study of beta chain features in type 1 diabetes. Assay: immunoSEQ multiplex PCR; the TCRdb copy retains only in-frame clones and omits some. Of around 40,000 clones listed, roughly 64% are singletons. The sample was Tregs from blood. These receptor sequences come from a woman under 40 in good health. Each CDR3 is given with its conserved first and last residue. The order of the fields is J gene, D gene, V gene, clone size, CDR3 DNA, CDR3 protein. The D gene is left open where the match is weak. Size values are once, few and many counts, or a class for expanded clones, and some rows have none.

>TRBJ2-5|NA|TRBV29-1|few
TGCAGCGTTGGGGCCCTCCACCAAGAGACCCAGTACTTC
CSVGALHQETQYF
>TRBJ2-7|TRBD1|TRBV18|NA
TGTGCCAGCTCACGTGGACAGGAGTTCTACGAGCAGTACTTC
CASSRGQEFYEQYF
>TRBJ2-3|NA|TRBV7-2|NA
TGTGCCAGCAGCTTAGGGGCAGGAACTAGAGATACGCAGTATTTT
CASSLGAGTRDTQYF
>TRBJ2-5|TRBD1|TRBV4-3|NA
TGCGCCAGCAGCCTCCTGACAGGGCAAGAGACCCAGTACTTC
CASSLLTGQETQYF
>TRBJ2-7|NA|TRBV7-9|NA
TGTGCCAGCAGCTCCGCAGGGGCTCGCGCACGCGAGCAGTACTTC
CASSSAGARAREQYF
>TRBJ2-1|TRBD2|TRBV7-2|NA
TGTGCCAGCAGCTTAGCAGGCGGGAGGGCCTACAATGAGCAGTTCTTC
CASSLAGGRAYNEQFF
>TRBJ1-1|NA|TRBV6-6|few
TGTGCCAGCCTACCGGAGATGAACACTGAAGCTTTCTTT
CASLPEMNTEAFF
>TRBJ1-1|NA|TRBV6-5|NA
TGTGCCAGCATGACGGGGGTCCGGACTGAAGCTTTCTTT
CASMTGVRTEAFF
>TRBJ2-7|TRBD2|TRBV29-1|NA
TGCAGCACGAGCGGGAGCTCCTACGAGCAGTACTTC
CSTSGSSYEQYF
>TRBJ2-1|TRBD1|TRBV5-1|NA
TGCGCCAGCAGCCCTGGACAGGGGAATGAGCAGTTCTTC
CASSPGQGNEQFF
>TRBJ2-7|NA|TRBV30|NA
TGTGCCTGGAGTCCCTCCCTCGCAGGGCTCGAGCAGTACTTC
CAWSPSLAGLEQYF
>TRBJ2-7|NA|TRBV7-2|NA
TGTGCCAGCAGCTTTACAGGAACCGAGCAGTACTTC
CASSFTGTEQYF
>TRBJ1-4|TRBD1|TRBV18|few
TGTGCCAGCTCACCACTTGGACAGGGTGAAAAACTGTTTTTT
CASSPLGQGEKLFF
>TRBJ2-7|NA|TRBV30|few
TGTGCCTGGAGTGTAGACTTCTCCTACGAGCAGTACTTC
CAWSVDFSYEQYF
>TRBJ2-7|TRBD2|TRBV6-5|NA
TGTGCCAGCAAGCGGACTAGCGGGATCTACGAGCAGTACTTC
CASKRTSGIYEQYF
>TRBJ2-4|TRBD2|TRBV4-3|NA
TGCGCCAGCAGCCAAGATGGCCCCGGGGGGGAAATAGCCAAAAACATTCAGTACTTC
CASSQDGPGGEIAKNIQYF
>TRBJ2-5|TRBD2|TRBV25-1|NA
TGTGCCAGCAGTGATAATCGGGATAGCGGGTTCCAAGAGACCCAGTACTTC
CASSDNRDSGFQETQYF
>TRBJ1-1|TRBD1|TRBV4-3|NA
TGCGCCAGCAGCCAAAACAGGGGATCGAACACTGAAGCTTTCTTT
CASSQNRGSNTEAFF
>TRBJ2-7|TRBD2|TRBV7-2|NA
TGTGCCAGCAGCTCGGGGGGGGCGACGAACTACGAGCAGTACTTC
CASSSGGATNYEQYF
>TRBJ2-1|NA|TRBV29-1|NA
TGCAGCGTTGAACCCCGTGTGGGAGAGAGCTCCTACAATGAGCAGTTCTTC
CSVEPRVGESSYNEQFF
>TRBJ1-2|NA|TRBV19|NA
TGTGCCAGTCGCGGTGGGGGCTACACCTTC
CASRGGGYTF
>TRBJ2-7|TRBD2|TRBV5-1|NA
TGCGCCAGCAGCTCCGGGACTAGCGGCACCCGACGCTCCTACGAGCAGTACTTC
CASSSGTSGTRRSYEQYF
>TRBJ2-5|NA|TRBV7-2|NA
TGTGCCAGCAGCCTGCCCGGAGGCGAGACCCAGTACTTC
CASSLPGGETQYF
>TRBJ2-3|TRBD2|TRBV7-3|once
TGTGCCAGCAGCGCCGGACTAGCGGGAGGCACAGATACGCAGTATTTT
CASSAGLAGGTDTQYF
>TRBJ2-7|TRBD2|TRBV5-4|NA
TGTGCCAGCAGCTTGGGCCTAGCGGACTCCTACGAGCAGTACTTC
CASSLGLADSYEQYF
>TRBJ2-6|TRBD1|TRBV4-2|NA
TGTGCCAGCAGATACGGGACAGTCTCTGGGGCCAACGTCCTGACTTTC
CASRYGTVSGANVLTF
>TRBJ2-1|NA|TRBV29-1|few
TGCAGCGTTGTGCCTCGCGGGGTTTACAGCTCCTACAATGAGCAGTTCTTC
CSVVPRGVYSSYNEQFF
>TRBJ2-1|NA|TRBV4-1|NA
TGCGCCAGCAGCCAAGTAGCGTTGGATGAGCAGTTCTTC
CASSQVALDEQFF
>TRBJ2-5|TRBD2|TRBV9|NA
TGTGCCAGCAGCGCAGCGCCGGGACTAGCGGGAGCCATTTCAGAGACCCAGTACTTC
CASSAAPGLAGAISETQYF
>TRBJ1-1|NA|TRBV29-1|NA
TGCAGCGTTACAGGGATGAACACTGAAGCTTTCTTT
CSVTGMNTEAFF
>TRBJ1-2|NA|TRBV28|NA
TGTGCCAGCAGTTCACATTCCGGGGACTATGGCTACACCTTC
CASSSHSGDYGYTF
>TRBJ2-7|NA|TRBV30|NA
TGTGCCTGGAGTCTTGGAGGGGGCGGCTACGAGCAGTACTTC
CAWSLGGGGYEQYF
>TRBJ2-1|TRBD2|TRBV19|NA
TGTGCCAGTAGTATTACTAGCGGGGGACGCAATGAGCAGTTCTTC
CASSITSGGRNEQFF
>TRBJ2-5|TRBD1|TRBV29-1|NA
TGCAGCGTTGAAAGGGCAGGGGGCATTTGGGAGACCCAGTACTTC
CSVERAGGIWETQYF
>TRBJ1-2|NA|TRBV7-9|NA
TGTGCCAGCAGCTCAGGACAGCCTGGCTACACCTTC
CASSSGQPGYTF
>TRBJ2-5|NA|TRBV10-3|NA
TGTGCCATCAGTGAGTCCCCCCGACAGCCGGGCCAAGAGACCCAGTACTTC
CAISESPRQPGQETQYF
>TRBJ2-1|TRBD2|TRBV7-2|few
TGTGCCAGCAGCTATATAGCGGGAAGCTACAATGAGCAGTTCTTC
CASSYIAGSYNEQFF
>TRBJ2-4|NA|TRBV7-2|NA
TGTGCCAGCAGCTTAGATGGGCTAGCGAGAAACATTCAGTACTTC
CASSLDGLARNIQYF
>TRBJ1-1|TRBD1|TRBV18|NA
TGTGCCAGCAAACAGACAGGGGCGGACACTGAAGCTTTCTTT
CASKQTGADTEAFF
>TRBJ2-5|NA|TRBV5-6|NA
TGTGCCGGCAGCTTAGGGACTTATCAAGAGACCCAGTACTTC
CAGSLGTYQETQYF
>TRBJ2-1|TRBD2|TRBV7-9|few
TGTGCCAGCAGCCTTAGCCGTCCGGGACTAGCGATATACAATGAGCAGTTCTTC
CASSLSRPGLAIYNEQFF
>TRBJ2-5|NA|TRBV21-1|NA
TGTGCCAGCAGCAAAGCCCTCGGACAGGGACGCCAAGAGACCCAGTACTTC
CASSKALGQGRQETQYF
>TRBJ2-1|TRBD2|TRBV19|NA
TGTGCCAGTAGTACAACTAGCGGTCATCAGCGGGAGCAGTTCTTC
CASSTTSGHQREQFF
>TRBJ1-2|NA|TRBV18|once
TGTGCCAGCTCACAAAACAGGTGGTCTAACTATGGCTACACCTTC
CASSQNRWSNYGYTF
>TRBJ2-1|TRBD2|TRBV7-3|NA
TGTGCCAGCAGCCTCCGGACTAGCGGGACCGATGAGCAGTTCTTC
CASSLRTSGTDEQFF
>TRBJ2-7|TRBD2|TRBV5-4|NA
TGTGCCAGCAGCTCGGGACTAGCCTTGACCTACGAGCAGTACTTC
CASSSGLALTYEQYF
>TRBJ2-3|NA|TRBV27|NA
TGTGCCAGCACCGCTAGCGTCCGCAGCACAGATACGCAGTATTTT
CASTASVRSTDTQYF
>TRBJ2-1|TRBD1|TRBV27|NA
TGTGCCAGCAGTCTCCGGGACAGGGTGGATGAGCAGTTCTTC
CASSLRDRVDEQFF
>TRBJ2-7|TRBD1|TRBV7-2|NA
TGTGCCAGCAGCCGGGACAGGGGCTACGAGCAGTACTTC
CASSRDRGYEQYF